Detailed here is one T cell receptor (beta chain). Original data processing: By means of reference gene primer amplification, nucleated cell counts were estimated. The data were produced by immunoSEQ multiplex PCR, yet TCRdb's version contains in-frame clones alone and is incomplete. That table is the source of V, J and clone size, and D and trimming were worked out from the DNA. The table lists about 100,000 clones, about nine tenths of them singletons, with 3.5% to 4.5% in the top ten. This CDR3 region has 18 residues. Germline lookup yields CDR1 LNHDA and CDR2 SQIVND (reference sequence). This sample was included in a study of blood T cell repertoires in COVID-19. In the study overall: Acute and convalescent COVID-19 samples came from the United States, Italy and Spain. Sources were T cells, B-cell-depleted T cells, or PBMCs; the material itself was cDNA or gDNA.

Sequences were obtained from peripheral blood. The source of this sequence is a man younger than 35 with acute or convalescent COVID-19. The chain carries TRBV19 and TRBJ2-3; D possibly corresponds to TRBD1 (6 bases). The CDR3 region has the DNA TGTGCTAGACCTATACGGCAGGGGTCAACTTTGAGCACAGATACGCAGTATTTT. Its protein is CARPIRQGSTLSTDTQYF.